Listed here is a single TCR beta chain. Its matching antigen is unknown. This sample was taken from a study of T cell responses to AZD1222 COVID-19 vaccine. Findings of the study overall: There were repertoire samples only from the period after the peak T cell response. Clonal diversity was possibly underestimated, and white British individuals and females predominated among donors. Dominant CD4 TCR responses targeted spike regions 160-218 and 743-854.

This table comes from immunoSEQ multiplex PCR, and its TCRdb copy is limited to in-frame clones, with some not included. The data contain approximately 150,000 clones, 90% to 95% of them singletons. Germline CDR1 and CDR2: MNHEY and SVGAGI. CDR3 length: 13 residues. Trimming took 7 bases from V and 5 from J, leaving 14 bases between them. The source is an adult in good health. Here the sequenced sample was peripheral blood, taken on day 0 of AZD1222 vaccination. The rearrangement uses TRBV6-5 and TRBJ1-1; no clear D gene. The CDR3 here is CASTEFGRTEAFF. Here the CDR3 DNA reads TGTGCCAGCACCGAATTCGGGCGTACTGAAGCTTTCTTT.